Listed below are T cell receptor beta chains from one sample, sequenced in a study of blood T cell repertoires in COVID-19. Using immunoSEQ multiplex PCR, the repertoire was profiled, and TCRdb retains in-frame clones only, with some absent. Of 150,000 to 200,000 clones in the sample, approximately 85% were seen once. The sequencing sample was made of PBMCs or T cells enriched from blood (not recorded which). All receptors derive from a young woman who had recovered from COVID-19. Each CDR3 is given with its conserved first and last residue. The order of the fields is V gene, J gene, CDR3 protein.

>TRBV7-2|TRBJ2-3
CASSRTRNTDTQYF
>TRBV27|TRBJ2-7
CASSWPPNYEQYF
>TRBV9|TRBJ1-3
CASSVAQQGTGNTIYF
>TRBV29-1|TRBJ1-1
CSTRQGQGNTEAFF
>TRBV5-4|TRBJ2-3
CASSSGTSGGPSTDTQYF
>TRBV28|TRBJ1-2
CASSPPGKFSGYTF
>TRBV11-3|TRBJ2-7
CASTRPVTYEQYF
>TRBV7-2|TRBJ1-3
CASSLAGRRSGNTIYF
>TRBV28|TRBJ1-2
CASSRAGAGYGYTF
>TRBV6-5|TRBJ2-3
CALPTGWEDTQYF
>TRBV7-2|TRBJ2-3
CASSSRLAGGPSDTQYF
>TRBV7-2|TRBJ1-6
CASRLGQGRYNSPLHF
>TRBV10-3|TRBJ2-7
CAISESWNRGEQYF
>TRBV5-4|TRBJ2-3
CASSPSGLDTQYF
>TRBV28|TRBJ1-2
CASSLPTPTYGYTF
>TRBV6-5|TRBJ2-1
CASMGWGQGQIEQFF
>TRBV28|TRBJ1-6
CASRQNSPLHF
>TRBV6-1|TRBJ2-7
CASSGSRVASDSPYEQYF
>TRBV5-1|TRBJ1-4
CASSVARAGEKLFF
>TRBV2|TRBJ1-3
CASNRGDSGNTIYF
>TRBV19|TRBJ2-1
CASSPRPNEQFF
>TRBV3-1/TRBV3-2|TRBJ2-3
CASSPESTVTQYF
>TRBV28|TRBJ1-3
CASSPGQDSGNTIYF
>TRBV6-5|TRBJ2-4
CASSSGLGGNIQYF
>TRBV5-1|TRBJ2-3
CASSKGTLAADTDTQYF
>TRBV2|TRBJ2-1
CASSEGTISNEQFF
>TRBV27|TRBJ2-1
CASSAQRGGNNEQFF
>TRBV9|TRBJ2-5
CASSALAGGSETQYF
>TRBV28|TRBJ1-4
CASSGSGQGSEKLFF
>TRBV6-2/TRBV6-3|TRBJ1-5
CASSYLGRVDQPQHF
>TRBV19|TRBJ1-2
CASSTRGQGTYGYTF
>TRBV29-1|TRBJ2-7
CSVETGGYEQYF
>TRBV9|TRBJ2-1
CASSLTSGRADEQFF
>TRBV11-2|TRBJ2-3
CASSLVGGRGTQYF
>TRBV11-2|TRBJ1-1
CASSLERNTEAFF
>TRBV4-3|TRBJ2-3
CASSLSGVTDTQYF